The 26 T cell receptor beta chains below all came from one sample that was sequenced in a study of cytomegalovirus exposure and HLA in healthy donors (dated by TCRdb to about 2017). The method was the immunoSEQ multiplex PCR assay. The multiplex PCR relied on a mix of 60 forward primers for TCR Vbeta segments and 13 reverse primers for TCR Jbeta segments. Held by TCRdb, this immuneACCESS table contains in-frame sequences only and omits some clones. Under half of the omission traces to an unresolved V gene where checked; the cause of the rest is unknown. Present in this sample are about 190,000 clones, 85% of which were seen just once. 1% of the sample belongs to the ten largest clones. The sequencing input was PBMCs. These receptors were taken from a boy aged 2-15 years in good health and CMV-seronegative.

This clone was observed a few times. Sequence at one end of the junction differs from germline and may be a read error. V and J are TRBV6-1 and TRBJ2-3; 8 nucleotides align to TRBD2. Germline-derived CDR1 and CDR2 are MNHNS and SASEGT. The CDR3 has 17 amino acids. CDR3 protein: CAISEYDVAGRRDTQYF. The CDR3 nucleotides read TGTGCCATCAGTGAGTACGACGTAGCGGGGAGGAGAGATACGCAGTATTTT.

V gene TRBV6-1 combines with J gene TRBJ2-5, with D possibly being TRBD1 (6 bases). The assigned J gene may be wrong: the sequence end matches TRBJ2-7 better. Germline V gene data show CDR1 as MNHNS and CDR2 as SASEGT. The CDR3 is made up of 15 amino acids. The CDR3, as DNA: TGTGCCAGCAGCGGCAGGGGCCCTGGGATCTACGAGCAGTACTTC. Translating it yields CASSGRGPGIYEQYF.

V and J are TRBV6-1 and TRBJ2-3; 13 bases map to TRBD2. Trimming cost V 3 bases and J 0 bases; bases outside gene matches: 0. The CDR3 has 16 amino acids. The V gene's germline CDR1 is MNHNS and CDR2 SASEGT. CDR3 in amino acids: CASSEGLAGSTDTQYF. The DNA of the CDR3 is TGTGCCAGCAGTGAGGGACTAGCGGGGAGCACAGATACGCAGTATTTT.

This chain links TRBV7-8 with TRBJ2-7; TRBD1 might be the D (6 bases). Trimming cost V 4 bases and J 2 bases, with 9 bases left between them. Germline-derived CDR1 and CDR2 are SGHVS and FQNEAQ. The CDR3 loop spans 13 amino acids. The CDR3 region is CASSYQGTYEQYF. CDR3 nucleotides: TGTGCCAGCAGCTACCAGGGGACCTACGAGCAGTACTTC.

The rearrangement uses TRBV11-1 and TRBJ2-7, with a tentative D call TRBD1 (5 bases). CDR1 is SGHAT, CDR2 FQDESV, per germline (reference sequence). CDR3 length equals 13 residues. Trimming left V 1 base short and J 1 base short, with 5 bases between. CDR3 loop: CASSLGQSYEQYF. The CDR3 DNA reads as TGTGCCAGCAGCTTAGGACAGTCCTACGAGCAGTACTTC.

The gene calls are TRBV6-1 and TRBJ1-1; the D is unclear. Germline V gives CDR1 MNHNS, CDR2 SASEGT. CDR3 length equals 13 residues. Trimming removed 6 bases at V and 7 bases at J, with 15 bases between. In DNA form, the CDR3 reads TGTGCCAGCAGCCTAAAGATCGAATTTGAAGCTTTCTTT. Protein product: CASSLKIEFEAFF.

This chain uses TRBV2 with TRBJ2-7; 8 positions agree with TRBD1. The CDR3 extends over 14 amino acids. Germline V gene lookup returns CDR1 SNHLY and CDR2 FYNNEI. V gave up 10 bases and J gave up 3 bases; unmatched junction bases: 11. The CDR3 DNA sequence: TGTGCCACCGATAACCCGGGACAGGTCTACGAGCAGTACTTC. Translated: CATDNPGQVYEQYF.

Only one count was recorded for this clone. The rearrangement links TRBV6-1 to TRBJ1-5; possible D gene TRBD1, 6 bases. The V and J ends lost 2 bases and 3 bases respectively, with 20 bases between them. Per the germline V gene, CDR1 is MNHNS and CDR2 is SASEGT. The CDR3 runs 18 residues. CDR3 residues: CASSEKRGRGQYNQPQHF. CDR3 bases: TGTGCCAGCAGTGAAAAGAGGGGGAGAGGGCAGTACAATCAGCCCCAGCATTTT.

The chain carries TRBV23-1 and TRBJ1-1, with a tentative D call TRBD1 (6 bases). TRBV23-1 is recorded as an ORF, its role being uncertain. The V end was cut by 0 bases, the J end by 5 bases, with 16 bases between. The CDR3 has 16 residues. As DNA, the CDR3 is TGCGCCAGCAGTCAATCGATATTGGGGGCTCTGACTGAAGCTTTCTTT. It encodes CASSQSILGALTEAFF.

The rearrangement links TRBV5-1 to TRBJ2-7; possibly TRBD2 for D (6 bases). Germline V gives CDR1 SGHRS, CDR2 YFSETQ. This CDR3 has 14 residues. The ends were cut back, 4 bases at V and 1 base at J, with 12 bases in the middle. The CDR3 DNA reads TGCGCCAGCAGCCCTGACGGGACTTCCTACGAGCAGTACGTC. As protein: CASSPDGTSYEQYV.

The V call is TRBV19, the J call TRBJ2-7, with 8 positions matching TRBD2. The CDR3 extends over 14 amino acids. V dropped 5 bases and J dropped 2; count of bases not matched to a gene: 5. Germline CDR1 is LNHDA and CDR2 is SQIVND (reference sequence). The CDR3: CASSPWTSTYEQYF. As DNA, the CDR3 is TGTGCCAGTAGTCCGTGGACTAGCACCTACGAGCAGTACTTC.

The CDR3 protein is CASSKGQCHNQPQHF. In DNA, the CDR3 is TGTGCCAGCAGCAAAGGACAGTGCCACAATCAGCCCCAGCATTTT. The chain is built from TRBV21-1 and TRBJ1-5; whether TRBD1, the table's D call, matches the DNA was not checked. TRBV21-1 represents a pseudogene. This CDR3 contains 15 residues.

The chain employs TRBV28 and TRBJ2-7, with D tentatively TRBD1 (5 bases). This CDR3 comprises 13 residues. Looked up from germline, CDR1 is MDHEN and CDR2 is SYDVKM. Trimming removed 5 bases at V and 2 bases at J, with 10 bases between. The CDR3 protein is CASSATVPYEQYV. The CDR3 region has the DNA TGTGCCAGCAGTGCGACAGTGCCCTACGAGCAGTACGTC.

This chain links TRBV7-9 with TRBJ2-1; 11 bases line up with TRBD2. The CDR3 loop spans 17 amino acids. CDR1 is SEHNR, CDR2 FQNEAQ, per germline (reference sequence). V shed 5 bases, J shed 0 bases, and the junction held 6 bases outside the gene matches. CDR3: CASSRSGGAISYNEQFF. The CDR3 DNA is TGTGCCAGCAGCCGTAGCGGGGGGGCTATCTCCTACAATGAGCAGTTCTTC.

The V gene is TRBV28, the J gene TRBJ1-1, with a tentative D call TRBD1 (6 bases). This CDR3 comprises 14 residues. V lost 5 bases and J 2 bases, leaving 12 bases between the germline ends. The V gene's germline CDR1 is MDHEN and CDR2 SYDVKM. CDR3 amino acids: CASSLGQFNTEAFF. CDR3 in DNA: TGTGCCAGCAGTCTTGGACAGTTCAACACTGAAGCTTTCTTT.

The chain links TRBV30 to TRBJ2-1; 8 positions match TRBD1. The CDR3 is 14 residues long. J gave up 8 bases and V 7 bases, and 13 bases lay outside the gene matches. CDR1 GTSNPN and CDR2 SVGIG come from the germline V gene (reference sequence). The CDR3 coding sequence is TGTGCCTTCATATATGAGACAGGGGCACATGAGCAGTTCTTC. It is translated as CAFIYETGAHEQFF.

This chain links TRBV5-1 with TRBJ1-5, with a tentative D call TRBD1 (5 bases). V shed 4 bases and J shed 7 bases, with 12 bases lying between them. The CDR3 runs to 13 residues. Germline V gene data show CDR1 as SGHRS and CDR2 as YFSETQ. Written as DNA, the CDR3 is TGCGCCAGCAGCCGGGACGGGGGACAGCCCCAGCATTTT. Translating it yields CASSRDGGQPQHF.

This clone appeared a few times. V usage is TRBV16 and J usage is TRBJ1-2, with TRBD1 identical over 10 bases. This CDR3 contains 16 residues. In germline, CDR1 is KGHSY, CDR2 FQNENV. With 1 base clipped from V and 4 bases from J, the junction kept 6 bases outside the gene matches. The CDR3 loop reads CASSQLRDRGPYGYTF. The CDR3 DNA reads TGTGCCAGCAGCCAATTAAGGGACAGGGGTCCCTATGGCTACACCTTC.

The chain recombines TRBV28 with TRBJ2-7; the D gene is possibly TRBD1 (6 bases). Germline lookup yields CDR1 MDHEN and CDR2 SYDVKM. V dropped 3 bases and J dropped 1 base, with 13 bases sitting between them. The CDR3 is made up of 15 amino acids. The CDR3 DNA sequence: TGTGCCAGCAGTTTCCCAGGGGCTGGGTCCTACGAGCAGTACTTC. This sequence encodes CASSFPGAGSYEQYF.

The CDR3 loop is CASSVGQGTPGELFF. CDR3 sequence (DNA): TGTGCCAGCAGCGTAGGACAGGGGACGCCCGGGGAGCTGTTTTTT. The J gene is TRBJ2-2, the V gene TRBV9; TRBD1 matches 8 bases. Germline values: CDR1 SGDLS, CDR2 YYNGEE. V gave up 0 bases and J gave up 6 bases; unmatched junction bases: 4. The CDR3 extends over 15 amino acids.

The chain couples TRBV7-9 to TRBJ2-1; the match to TRBD2 covers 8 bases. Germline V gene lookup returns CDR1 SEHNR and CDR2 FQNEAQ (reference sequence). There are 16 residues in the CDR3. V dropped 1 base and J dropped 5; count of bases not matched to a gene: 7. The CDR3 DNA sequence: TGTGCCAGCAGCTTAGGTCGCGGGGGGAACAACAATGAGCAGTTCTTC. The encoded protein is CASSLGRGGNNNEQFF.

V gene TRBV7-2 combines with J gene TRBJ2-3; 10 nucleotides agree with TRBD1. The CDR3 extends over 15 amino acids. The ends lost 5 bases at V and 1 base at J; junction bases unmatched: 3. Looked up from germline, CDR1 is SGHTA and CDR2 is FQGNSA. CDR3 sequence: CASSDGTGGTDTQYF. CDR3 bases: TGTGCCAGCAGCGACGGGACAGGGGGCACAGATACGCAGTATTTT.

The chain has TRBV5-1 and TRBJ1-4, with D hard to call. Trimming left V 0 bases short and J 1 base short, with 7 bases between. The length of the CDR3 is 15 residues. The germline gives CDR1 SGHRS, CDR2 YFSETQ. The CDR3 region is CASSLERRTNEKLFF. The CDR3 DNA is TGCGCCAGCAGCTTGGAGCGCAGAACTAATGAAAAACTGTTTTTT. The whole variable domain, remainder taken from reference TRBV5-1 and TRBJ1-4, is KAGVTQTPRYLIKTRGQQVTLSCSPISGHRSVSWYQQTPGQGLQFLFEYFSETQRNKGNFPGRFSGRQFSNSRSEMNVSTLELGDSALYLCASSLERRTNEKLFFGSGTQLSVL.

Turning to this clone: Within the sample, other DNA sequences also encode this same CDR3. J is TRBJ1-5 and V is TRBV6-1; D perhaps matches TRBD1 (6 bases). The CDR3 runs 14 residues. Germline V gene data show CDR1 as MNHNS and CDR2 as SASEGT. Trimming left V 4 bases short and J 1 base short, with 8 bases between. In DNA, the CDR3 is TGTGCCAGCAGTGGGGGGGGCAGCAATCAGCCCCAGCATTTT. This translates into CASSGGGSNQPQHF.

In this sample, this clone turned up once. V gene TRBV6-1 combines with J gene TRBJ2-3; TRBD2 matches 10 bases. The germline CDR1 and CDR2 sequences are MNHNS and SASEGT. V lost 4 bases to trimming and J lost 1 base; unmatched junction nucleotides: 8. The length of the CDR3 is 17 residues. In DNA form, the CDR3 reads TGTGCCAGCAGTGCGCTAGCGGGAGAACGAGGCACAGATACGCAGTATTTT. Amino acid sequence: CASSALAGERGTDTQYF.

The rearrangement joins TRBV5-1 to TRBJ2-6; 8 nucleotides align to TRBD2. The germline CDR1 and CDR2 sequences are SGHRS and YFSETQ. The CDR3 runs 20 residues. J gave up 0 bases and V 0 bases, and 11 bases lay outside the gene matches. CDR3 loop: CASSLDFRPSGFSGANVLTF. The DNA for the CDR3 is TGCGCCAGCAGCTTGGACTTTCGGCCTAGCGGGTTCTCTGGGGCCAACGTCCTGACTTTC.